The rows below give T cell receptor beta chains drawn from one sample of a study of T-cell reconstitution after alpha-beta-depleted transplantation in children. TCRdb re-derived calls from the PCR reads in MiXCR, one entry per CDR3 protein. This table holds just over 950,000 distinct CDR3 sequences, about 30% found once. The sample in question was PBMCs, mostly from graft donor cells, obtained 360 days after TCRalphabeta/CD19-depleted stem cell transplant. The receptors originated from a boy less than two years old who had a stem cell transplant for SCID, so the T cells may come from the graft donor. Each CDR3 is given with its conserved first and last residue. D genes are given only for firm matches. A row's size may be missing; if present it is once, few, many or a size class.

abundance	v_gene	j_gene	d_gene	CDR3aa	CDR3nt
few	TRBV9	TRBJ1-3	-	CASSVGKGNGNTIYF	TGTGCCAGCAGCGTAGGAAAAGGTAACGGAAACACCATATATTTT
few	TRBV10-3	TRBJ2-2	TRBD1	CAITGGTGEAGELFF	TGTGCCATCACAGGGGGGACAGGGGAAGCCGGGGAGCTGTTTTTT
-	TRBV6-1	TRBJ2-2	-	CASSFSSWTEGTGELFF	TGTGCCAGCAGCTTTAGTAGTTGGACAGAAGGAACCGGGGAGCTGTTTTTT
-	TRBV12-3/TRBV12-4	TRBJ1-2	TRBD1	CASSLEGARYGYTF	TGTGCCAGCAGTTTGGAGGGGGCTCGGTATGGCTACACCTTC
many	TRBV28	TRBJ2-4	-	CASSFQGKNIQYF	TGTGCCAGCAGTTTTCAGGGCAAAAACATTCAGTACTTC
-	TRBV18	TRBJ2-7	-	CASSLTLGRTPYEQYF	TGTGCCAGCTCACTTACCCTGGGACGGACACCTTACGAGCAGTACTTC
few	TRBV10-3	TRBJ2-5	-	CAAGQQETQYF	TGTGCCGCCGGACAGCAAGAGACCCAGTACTTC
-	TRBV2	TRBJ1-1	TRBD1	CAKADRGEAFF	TGTGCCAAGGCCGACAGGGGAGAAGCTTTCTTT
few	TRBV12-3/TRBV12-4	TRBJ1-1	-	CAIEVWNTEAFF	TGTGCCATCGAGGTATGGAACACTGAAGCTTTCTTT
few	TRBV7-9	TRBJ2-1	-	CASSLAPGLRDYNEQFF	TGTGCCAGCAGCTTAGCCCCCGGACTACGGGACTACAATGAGCAGTTCTTC
many	TRBV12-3/TRBV12-4	TRBJ2-1	-	CASSKGTSYNEQFF	TGTGCCAGCAGTAAGGGGACTTCCTACAATGAGCAGTTCTTC
few	TRBV6-1	TRBJ1-2	-	CASGSSGGLTYGYTF	TGTGCCAGCGGCTCATCTGGGGGTTTAACCTATGGCTACACCTTC
-	TRBV5-5	TRBJ2-5	-	CASSVRLNLETQYF	TGTGCCAGCAGCGTCCGCCTAAACTTGGAGACCCAGTACTTC
few	TRBV5-1	TRBJ2-3	-	CASRLSPTDTQYF	TGCGCCAGCAGATTGTCCCCCACAGATACGCAGTATTTT
few	TRBV29-1	TRBJ2-7	TRBD1	CSVVRDRMGEQYF	TGCAGCGTCGTCCGGGACAGGATGGGCGAGCAGTACTTC
-	TRBV6-2/TRBV6-3	TRBJ2-7	TRBD2	CASSHEPGLAADWPYEQYF	TGTGCCAGCAGTCACGAACCGGGACTAGCGGCAGACTGGCCCTACGAGCAGTACTTC
-	TRBV5-1	TRBJ1-1	-	CASSLNIGGGGTEAFF	TGCGCCAGCAGCTTGAATATCGGGGGAGGTGGCACTGAAGCTTTCTTT
few	TRBV29-1	TRBJ1-5	TRBD1	CSVSTGGQPQHF	TGCAGCGTGTCTACAGGGGGCCAGCCCCAGCATTTT
-	TRBV24-1	TRBJ1-2	TRBD1	CATHRGRNGYTF	TGTGCCACCCACAGGGGGAGGAATGGCTACACCTTC
-	TRBV5-1	TRBJ2-7	-	CASSLNSLSYEQYF	TGCGCCAGCAGCTTGAACAGCCTTTCCTACGAGCAGTACTTC
-	TRBV5-1	TRBJ1-4	TRBD1	CASSGDRSPYATNEKLFF	TGCGCCAGCAGCGGGGACAGGTCACCTTATGCAACTAATGAAAAACTGTTTTTT
-	TRBV4-1	TRBJ1-5	TRBD1	CASSKQDRGGQPQHF	TGCGCCAGCAGCAAACAGGACAGGGGTGGTCAGCCCCAGCATTTT
-	TRBV19	TRBJ2-1	-	CASSALSSYNEQFF	TGTGCCAGTAGTGCGCTCAGCTCCTACAATGAGCAGTTCTTC
-	TRBV7-9	TRBJ2-7	-	CASSLTGTIYEQYF	TGTGCCAGCAGCTTAACTGGGACAATCTACGAGCAGTACTTC
-	TRBV29-1	TRBJ2-3	-	CSVRGVGLWDTQYF	TGCAGCGTTCGAGGCGTAGGTCTTTGGGATACGCAGTATTTT
-	TRBV5-1	TRBJ1-4	-	CASSRSGANEKLFF	TGCGCCAGCAGCCGATCGGGGGCTAATGAAAAACTGTTTTTT
-	TRBV7-2	TRBJ2-3	TRBD2	CASSSVAGLAGGTQYF	TGTGCCAGCAGCTCTGTGGCGGGACTAGCTGGGGGTACGCAGTATTTT
few	TRBV4-1	TRBJ2-1	TRBD2	CASSPMIAGTYNEQFF	TGCGCCAGCAGCCCAATGATAGCGGGGACCTACAATGAGCAGTTCTTC
few	TRBV5-1	TRBJ1-1	TRBD1	CASSLEQGATEAFF	TGCGCCAGCAGCTTGGAACAGGGGGCCACTGAAGCTTTCTTT
-	TRBV12-3/TRBV12-4	TRBJ1-1	TRBD1	CASSLVFPGGAAFF	TGTGCCAGCAGTTTAGTCTTTCCAGGGGGCGCCGCTTTCTTT
few	TRBV7-9	TRBJ1-1	-	CASSFHATEAFF	TGTGCCAGCAGCTTCCACGCCACTGAAGCTTTCTTT
-	TRBV28	TRBJ2-7	TRBD1	CASRGQGEVYEQYF	TGTGCCAGCAGAGGACAGGGGGAGGTGTACGAGCAGTACTTC
few	TRBV25-1	TRBJ2-7	-	CASGTRGVGEQYF	TGTGCCAGCGGGACCAGGGGAGTTGGCGAGCAGTACTTC
-	TRBV6-1	TRBJ2-7	TRBD2	CASSQIAGGPHEQYF	TGTGCCAGCAGTCAAATAGCGGGGGGGCCCCACGAGCAGTACTTC
-	TRBV4-3	TRBJ2-3	TRBD1	CASSQDYRGRVDTQYF	TGCGCCAGCAGCCAAGATTACAGGGGGCGAGTAGATACGCAGTATTTT
-	TRBV18	TRBJ2-5	-	CASSPGSQETQYF	TGTGCCAGCTCACCGGGCAGCCAAGAGACCCAGTACTTC
-	TRBV5-5	TRBJ1-5	-	CASSPTEFRQPQHF	TGTGCCAGCAGCCCCACAGAATTTCGGCAGCCCCAGCATTTT
few	TRBV15	TRBJ2-1	TRBD2	CATSWGVPSGGTSYNEQFF	TGTGCCACCAGCTGGGGGGTGCCTAGCGGGGGGACCTCCTACAATGAGCAGTTCTTC
-	TRBV3-1	TRBJ2-7	-	CASSQGRAQGGGEQYF	TGTGCCAGCAGCCAAGGGCGTGCACAGGGAGGAGGGGAGCAGTACTTC
many	TRBV2	TRBJ2-1	TRBD2	CASSEGLAGYNEQFF	TGTGCCAGCAGTGAGGGACTAGCGGGTTACAATGAGCAGTTCTTC
-	TRBV11-2	TRBJ2-5	-	CASSLGGLGQETQYF	TGTGCCAGCAGCTTAGGCGGGCTAGGCCAGGAGACCCAGTACTTC
-	TRBV4-1	TRBJ2-1	-	CASSQDSAEWNEQFF	TGCGCCAGCAGCCAAGATTCCGCAGAATGGAATGAGCAGTTCTTC